The 31 T cell receptor beta chains reported below all come from one sample, sequenced in a study of OX40 agonist ivuxolimab in advanced cancers. Library creation used the immunoSEQ multiplex PCR assay. TCRdb limited this immuneACCESS table to in-frame rearrangements with V and J called. A share of clones is missing; checked studies link under half to unresolved V genes, and the rest is unexplained. The sample includes around 58,000 clones, with around 88% observed a single time. The ten largest clonotypes hold 1.4% of the sample. Here the sequenced sample was CD4+ or CD8+ T cells sorted from blood, taken in a trial of the OX40 agonist ivuxolimab. The receptors stem from an adult with an advanced solid tumor such as melanoma, head and neck, liver or kidney cancer.

The chain combines TRBV5-1 with TRBJ1-4, with D unclear. This CDR3 spans 14 amino acids. CDR1 is SGHRS and CDR2 is YFSETQ in the germline V gene. Between the trimmed V and J ends, which lost 5 bases and 0 bases, there was a span of 8 bases. The CDR3 is CASRRASTNEKLFF. Written as DNA, the CDR3 is TGCGCCAGCAGAAGAGCCTCAACTAATGAAAAACTGTTTTTT.

The chain links TRBV4-1 to TRBJ1-4; possible D gene TRBD1, 6 bases. CDR1 and CDR2 from the germline V gene are MGHRA and YSYEKL. The V end lost 0 bases, the J end lost 3 bases, and 14 bases lay between the germline ends. The CDR3 is 17 amino acids. The CDR3 region is CASSQEGWQGPNEKLFF. The CDR3 coding sequence is TGCGCCAGCAGCCAAGAAGGCTGGCAGGGGCCTAATGAAAAACTGTTTTTT.

The V gene is TRBV18, the J gene TRBJ1-1, with D perhaps TRBD1 (5 bases). V gave up 1 base and J gave up 0 bases, with 6 bases separating them. Germline CDR1 KGHSH, CDR2 LQKENI. The CDR3 sequence is 14 residues long. CDR3 sequence reads: CASSPRGLNTEAFF. The CDR3 coding sequence is TGTGCCAGCTCACCACGGGGGTTGAACACTGAAGCTTTCTTT.

V usage is TRBV2 and J usage is TRBJ1-1; TRBD1 is a possible D gene (5 bases). The ends were cut back, 4 bases at V and 5 bases at J, with 11 bases in the middle. This CDR3 region has 13 residues. Germline values: CDR1 SNHLY, CDR2 FYNNEI. The CDR3 DNA reads TGTGCCAGCAGTGTCAGTGAGGGGACTGAAGCTTTCTTT. Amino acid sequence: CASSVSEGTEAFF.

This chain joins TRBV16 and TRBJ1-4; D is uncertain. Germline-derived CDR1 and CDR2 are KGHSY and FQNENV. The CDR3 length is 11 residues. Between the trimmed V and J ends, which lost 4 bases and 8 bases, there was a span of 5 bases. The CDR3 DNA follows: TGTGCCAGCAGCCGTGCAGAAAAACTGTTTTTT. Translated: CASSRAEKLFF.

This chain links TRBV11-2 with TRBJ1-5; D might be TRBD1 (5 bases). The CDR3 length is 15 residues. Trimming stripped 1 base from V and 2 bases from J, with 9 bases between. Germline CDR1 SGHAT, CDR2 FQNNGV. The CDR3 spells CASSLAAGGNQPQHF. In DNA form, the CDR3 reads TGTGCCAGCAGCTTAGCCGCGGGGGGCAATCAGCCCCAGCATTTT.

This chain connects TRBV6-5 to TRBJ1-2, with 7 bases that match TRBD1. The CDR3 has 14 residues. The ends lost 5 bases at V and 1 base at J; junction bases unmatched: 4. Germline CDR1 reads MNHEY; CDR2 reads SVGAGI. In nucleotides, the CDR3 is TGTGCCAGCAGTCCAGGGGGATTTAACTATGGCTACACCTTC. Its protein is CASSPGGFNYGYTF.

This clone was counted once. This chain uses TRBV28 with TRBJ2-5; D unclear. Germline CDR1 MDHEN, CDR2 SYDVKM. This CDR3 is 15 amino acids long. Trimming shortened V by 7 bases and J by 5 bases, and 20 bases separated the two germline ends. In DNA, the CDR3 is TGTGCCAGCAAGCCCCTCCCCCAAATCCGGGAGACCCAGTACTTC. Amino acids: CASKPLPQIRETQYF.

The chain couples TRBV5-8 to TRBJ2-2; a possible D gene is TRBD2 (6 bases). The V end was cut by 6 bases, the J end by 4 bases, with 16 bases between. Germline loops: CDR1 SGHTS, CDR2 YDEGEE. The length of the CDR3 is 15 residues. The CDR3 protein is CASKARAGGTGELFF. Here the CDR3 DNA reads TGTGCCAGCAAGGCCCGGGCCGGGGGCACCGGGGAGCTGTTTTTT.

The chain joins TRBV5-8 to TRBJ2-7; 13 nucleotides align to TRBD2. This CDR3 spans 15 amino acids. Germline values: CDR1 SGHTS, CDR2 YDEGEE. The V segment lost 4 bases and the J segment 3 bases; nucleotides outside the gene matches: 4. CDR3 in amino acids: CASSRTSGSYYEQYF. CDR3 coding DNA: TGTGCCAGCAGCCGGACTAGCGGGAGTTACTACGAGCAGTACTTC.

The chain combines TRBV7-3 with TRBJ2-1; the D gene could be TRBD1 or TRBD2 (5 bases each). The CDR3 runs 13 residues. The germline CDR1 and CDR2 sequences are SGHTA and FQGTGA. Trimming stripped 4 bases from V and 12 bases from J, with 16 bases between. In nucleotides, the CDR3 is TGTGCCAGCAGCTCGGACACCGGGACCCGGCAGTTCTTC. Translating gives CASSSDTGTRQFF.

For this clone: The junction does not match germline at one end; this may be a read error. The rearrangement links TRBV9 to TRBJ2-1; 8 positions match TRBD2. The CDR3 length is 15 residues. CDR1 SGDLS and CDR2 YYNGEE come from the germline V gene. CDR3 in amino acids: CASSFQRGSFNEQFF. The CDR3, as DNA: TGTGCCAGCAGCTTCCAGCGGGGGTCCTTCAATGAGCAGTTCTTC.

The chain joins TRBV4-1 to TRBJ1-1; TRBD1 is a possible D gene (5 bases). The V and J ends lost 0 bases and 4 bases respectively, with 9 bases between them. The CDR3 has 14 residues. CDR1 and CDR2 from the germline V gene are MGHRA and YSYEKL. The CDR3 bases are TGCGCCAGCAGCCAAGACAGGGTCGGCACTGAAGCTTTCTTT. Residues: CASSQDRVGTEAFF.

This chain connects TRBV11-2 to TRBJ1-1, with unresolved D. The CDR3 covers 12 residues. V gave up 2 bases and J gave up 5 bases, with 6 bases separating them. CDR1 SGHAT and CDR2 FQNNGV come from the germline V gene. CDR3 protein: CASSLKGTEAFF. The CDR3 nucleotides read TGTGCCAGCAGCTTAAAAGGAACTGAAGCTTTCTTT.

J is TRBJ2-3 and V is TRBV11-2; unclear D gene. The CDR3 covers 14 residues. The germline V and J ends were trimmed by 5 bases and 2 bases, with 11 bases remaining between them. Germline V CDR1 and CDR2: SGHAT, FQNNGV. CDR3: CASSPRLDTDTQYF. The DNA of the CDR3 is TGTGCCAGCAGCCCCCGACTGGACACAGATACGCAGTATTTT.

The chain employs TRBV28 and TRBJ1-4, with D perhaps matching TRBD1 (6 bases). In germline, CDR1 is MDHEN, CDR2 SYDVKM. Trimming removed 3 bases from V and 8 bases from J, with 10 bases in between. There are 13 residues in the CDR3. The CDR3: CASSLPGGEKLFF. The CDR3 DNA reads TGTGCCAGCAGTTTGCCCGGGGGCGAAAAACTGTTTTTT.

J is TRBJ1-3 and V is TRBV18; 7 bases align to TRBD1. CDR1 is KGHSH, CDR2 LQKENI, per germline. This CDR3 has 17 amino acids. V shed 2 bases and J 4 bases; nucleotides not matched to a gene: 11. CDR3 DNA sequence: TGTGCCAGCTCACCAACAGGGGCTACGGCCGGCGGAAACACCATATATTTT. Encoded protein: CASSPTGATAGGNTIYF.

The chain links TRBV11-1 to TRBJ2-1; D uncertain. V was trimmed by 0 bases and J by 2 bases, leaving 5 bases between them. This CDR3 is 14 amino acids long. CDR1 SGHAT and CDR2 FQDESV come from the germline V gene (reference sequence). The CDR3 loop is CASSLAGAYNEQFF. DNA of the CDR3: TGTGCCAGCAGCTTAGCTGGGGCCTACAATGAGCAGTTCTTC. Complete variable domain (other parts from reference TRBV11-1 and TRBJ2-1): EAEVAQSPRYKITEKSQAVAFWCDPISGHATLYWYRQILGQGPELLVQFQDESVVDDSQLPKDRFSAERLKGVDSTLKIQPAELGDSAMYLCASSLAGAYNEQFFGPGTRLTVL.

The chain joins TRBV2 to TRBJ2-3; D may be TRBD2 (5 bases). Germline V gene sequence: CDR1 SNHLY, CDR2 FYNNEI. Deletions cut 6 bases from V and 4 bases from J, with 5 bases between. The CDR3 has 11 amino acids. CDR3 in amino acids: CASRLADTQYF. As DNA, the CDR3 is TGTGCCAGCAGACTAGCAGATACGCAGTATTTT.

This chain connects TRBV7-9 to TRBJ1-4; 8 nucleotides line up with TRBD1. The trim removed 5 bases at V and 8 bases at J, leaving 13 bases unmatched. CDR1 is SEHNR and CDR2 is FQNEAQ in the germline V gene (reference sequence). The CDR3 is made up of 16 amino acids. CDR3 loop: CASSILAQGAREKLFF. CDR3 nucleotides: TGTGCCAGCAGCATACTAGCCCAGGGGGCCAGGGAAAAACTGTTTTTT.

Written as DNA, the CDR3 is TGTGCCAGCAGGGAGGCAATCTCTGGAAACACCATATATTTT. It yields the protein CASREAISGNTIYF. The V and J genes are TRBV28 and TRBJ1-3; D gene unclear. CDR3 size: 14 residues. Germline V gives CDR1 MDHEN, CDR2 SYDVKM. Deletions cut 6 bases from V and 0 bases from J, with 9 bases between.

The gene calls are TRBV6-1 and TRBJ1-3; 7 positions match TRBD1. CDR1 MNHNS and CDR2 SASEGT come from the germline V gene. This CDR3 spans 15 amino acids. V dropped 7 bases and J dropped 0; count of bases not matched to a gene: 6. The CDR3 DNA sequence: TGTGCCAGCATCCAGGGGGACAGCTCTGGAAACACCATATATTTT. Translated, it gives CASIQGDSSGNTIYF.

The chain has TRBV30 and TRBJ1-6; 7 nucleotides align to TRBD1. After removal of 5 bases from V and 7 bases from J, the junction contained 11 bases not matched to a gene. This CDR3 has 15 amino acids. CDR1 is GTSNPN and CDR2 is SVGIG in the germline V gene (reference sequence). The CDR3 region has the DNA TGTGCCTGGGCCCTCCGGGACAGATGGAATTCACCCCTCCACTTT. Translation gives CAWALRDRWNSPLHF.

The V gene is TRBV30, the J gene TRBJ1-1, with D unresolved. The CDR3 spans 13 residues. V was pared by 3 bases and J by 3 bases, with 11 bases between. CDR1 is GTSNPN and CDR2 is SVGIG in the germline V gene (reference sequence). Written as DNA, the CDR3 is TGTGCCTGGAGCCTCAGAGCGGACACTGAAGCTTTCTTT. It is translated as CAWSLRADTEAFF.

The gene calls are TRBV6-5 and TRBJ2-2; 10 bases align to TRBD1. The CDR3 is 14 amino acids. Looked up from germline, CDR1 is MNHEY and CDR2 is SVGAGI. Germline trimming cut 6 bases from V and 4 bases from J; bases unmatched to any gene: 2. For the CDR3, the DNA is TGTGCCAGCAGGGGACAGGGGAGCACCGGGGAGCTGTTTTTT. As protein: CASRGQGSTGELFF.

The chain uses TRBV7-8 and TRBJ2-2; 9 bases line up with TRBD1. Germline CDR1 reads SGHVS; CDR2 reads FQNEAQ. This CDR3 region has 15 residues. The trim removed 5 bases at V and 5 bases at J, leaving 6 bases unmatched. The CDR3 loop reads CASSPPGTGTGELFF. In DNA, the CDR3 is TGTGCCAGCAGCCCCCCCGGGACAGGGACCGGGGAGCTGTTTTTT.

The chain recombines TRBV30 with TRBJ2-3; 9 nucleotides match TRBD1. The germline CDR1 and CDR2 sequences are GTSNPN and SVGIG (reference sequence). This CDR3 spans 16 amino acids. Trimming at V came to 1 base and at J to 2 bases, leaving 7 bases not matched to a gene. The CDR3 loop is CAWSGGQGTATDTQYF. The CDR3 coding sequence is TGTGCCTGGAGTGGGGGACAGGGCACTGCCACAGATACGCAGTATTTT.

This clone was seen only a few times. The chain couples TRBV6-5 to TRBJ2-2; D may be TRBD1 (5 bases). CDR1 is MNHEY, CDR2 SVGAGI, per germline. The CDR3 is 15 amino acids. The V end was cut by 5 bases, the J end by 3 bases, with 13 bases between. The CDR3 loop is CASSISRTHTGELFF. In DNA, the CDR3 is TGTGCCAGCAGTATTTCCCGGACACACACCGGGGAGCTGTTTTTT.

The chain couples TRBV5-4 to TRBJ1-1; no reliable D call. CDR1 is SGHNT and CDR2 is YYREEE in the germline V gene (reference sequence). The CDR3 consists of 15 residues. The germline V and J ends were trimmed by 0 bases and 3 bases, with 12 bases remaining between them. The CDR3 nucleotides are TGTGCCAGCAGCTTGGCACGGGGAGATTACACTGAAGCTTTCTTT. It yields the protein CASSLARGDYTEAFF.

The V gene is TRBV18, the J gene TRBJ2-1, with no clear D. The germline V gene encodes CDR1 KGHSH and CDR2 LQKENI. This CDR3 is built from 15 residues. V lost 1 base to trimming and J lost 3 bases, with 10 bases between them. The CDR3, as DNA: TGTGCCAGCTCACCACAAGGCCAGAGCTACAATGAGCAGTTCTTC. As protein: CASSPQGQSYNEQFF.

This clone appeared a single time. The V gene is TRBV21-1, the J gene TRBJ2-7; TRBD2 is taken as the D call from the table, unchecked against the DNA. TRBV21-1 is shown as a pseudogene. CDR3 length: 16 residues. The CDR3 DNA is TGTGCCAGCAGCAAAGACGCGGTCTTACTCTCCTACGAGCAGTACTTC. Its translation: CASSKDAVLLSYEQYF.